What follows are 25 T cell receptor beta chains derived from one specimen sequenced in a study of early T cells in non-severe SARS-CoV-2 infection. TCRdb re-called the 5' RACE reads through MiXCR, storing one row per CDR3 protein. The repertoire consists of under 45,000 distinct CDR3 sequences, with about 8% occurring once and the leading ten covering under 15%. The specimen was whole blood, collected at baseline. These receptors were taken from an adult who was a healthcare worker with PCR-confirmed SARS-CoV-2 infection or an uninfected control (not recorded which).

This chain joins TRBV2 and TRBJ2-7; D is uncertain. V was cut by 6 bases and J by 3 bases, with 6 bases left in between. This CDR3 contains 11 residues. Per germline, CDR1 SNHLY and CDR2 FYNNEI. The DNA for the CDR3 is TGTGCCAGCAGGGGCGGCTACGAGCAGTACTTC. Amino acid sequence: CASRGGYEQYF.

The chain combines TRBV6-1 with TRBJ2-3, with 9 bases lining up with TRBD2. This CDR3 spans 14 amino acids. Germline V CDR1 and CDR2: MNHNS, SASEGT. V dropped 7 bases and J dropped 5; count of bases not matched to a gene: 7. In DNA form, the CDR3 reads TGTGCCAGCAAAGGCGGGGGGGCAATAGATACGCAGTATTTT. This translates into CASKGGGAIDTQYF.

The chain links TRBV7-2 to TRBJ2-3; 7 nucleotides agree with TRBD2. Germline loops: CDR1 SGHTA, CDR2 FQGNSA. Trimming cost V 7 bases and J 2 bases; bases outside gene matches: 18. The CDR3 loop spans 18 amino acids. DNA for the CDR3: TGTGCCAGCACAACTCCCCCGAGGCGGGAGCCGTACACAGATACGCAGTATTTT. Translating gives CASTTPPRREPYTDTQYF.

This clonotype occurred a few times. J is TRBJ2-7 and V is TRBV4-3, with 8 positions matching TRBD1. From germline, CDR1 is LGHNA and CDR2 YSLEER. The CDR3 is made up of 17 amino acids. With V trimmed by 0 bases and J by 4 bases, 11 bases remained unmatched. The CDR3 spells CASSQEYTRTGQYEQYF. The CDR3 DNA sequence: TGCGCCAGCAGCCAAGAATACACCCGGACAGGGCAATACGAGCAGTACTTC.

This clonotype has at least ten counts. DNA for the CDR3: TGTGCCAGCAGCCTCACTAGCGACGGCAATGAGCAGTTCTTC. Translated, it gives CASSLTSDGNEQFF. The chain uses TRBV7-2 and TRBJ2-1, with 7 nucleotides matching TRBD2. CDR3 length: 14 residues. The junction had 7 bases not matched to a gene; V was cut back by 5 bases and J by 6 bases. Germline CDR1 reads SGHTA; CDR2 reads FQGNSA.

The table lists this clonotype with many counts. The CDR3 loop reads CASSLPGTGHYEQYF. DNA of the CDR3: TGTGCCAGCAGCCTCCCCGGGACAGGCCACTACGAGCAGTACTTC. The chain has TRBV6-1 and TRBJ2-7; 8 bases line up with TRBD1. After removal of 6 bases from V and 3 bases from J, the junction contained 10 bases not matched to a gene. Germline CDR1 and CDR2: MNHNS and SASEGT. The CDR3 is 15 amino acids.

This clonotype was recorded many times. The rearrangement links TRBV11-2 to TRBJ2-7; D is undetermined. V gave up 1 base and J gave up 6 bases, with 10 bases separating them. This CDR3 has 13 residues. The germline CDR1 and CDR2 sequences are SGHAT and FQNNGV. The CDR3 region has the DNA TGTGCCAGCAGCTTAGTAACACCGCCCGAGCAGTACTTC. Its protein product is CASSLVTPPEQYF.

This clonotype was counted only a few times. This chain connects TRBV6-2 or TRBV6-3 to TRBJ2-3; 8 bases align to TRBD1. CDR1 and CDR2 from the germline V gene are MNHEY and SVGEGT. J gave up 3 bases and V 5 bases, and 4 bases lay outside the gene matches. CDR3 length: 14 residues. The CDR3 sequence: CASSRQGSTDTQYF. The CDR3 nucleotides read TGTGCCAGCAGTCGACAGGGGTCGACAGATACGCAGTATTTT.

The sample holds many counts of this clonotype. One end of the junction does not line up with germline, which may come from a read error. J is TRBJ2-5 and V is TRBV29-1; possible D gene TRBD2, 5 bases. Germline V CDR1 and CDR2: SQVTM, ANQGSEA. This CDR3 is built from 13 residues. CDR3 region: CSVAERLQETQYF. The CDR3, as DNA: TGCAGTGTTGCTGAGCGGCTACAAGAGACCCAGTACTTC.

This clonotype was counted at least ten times. The chain couples TRBV7-9 to TRBJ1-2, with 7 nucleotides matching TRBD1. The CDR3 is 17 amino acids. Germline CDR1 is SEHNR and CDR2 is FQNEAQ (reference sequence). The ends lost 5 bases at V and 7 bases at J; junction bases unmatched: 19. The CDR3 here is CASSPSTGARAHSGYTF. The CDR3 DNA is TGTGCCAGCAGCCCATCAACAGGGGCTCGAGCCCATTCTGGCTACACCTTC.

This clonotype was counted ten times or more. This sequence joins TRBV10-3 and TRBJ2-5; 8 bases line up with TRBD1. Germline V gives CDR1 ENHRY, CDR2 SYGVKD. This CDR3 spans 17 amino acids. V was clipped by 1 base and J by 2 bases; unmatched bases: 9. Here the CDR3 DNA reads TGTGCCATCAGTGAGTTCCCATTGACAGGGGAACAAGAGACCCAGTACTTC. It yields the protein CAISEFPLTGEQETQYF.

This clonotype has more than one count but fewer than ten. The V gene is TRBV11-2, the J gene TRBJ2-7, with TRBD2 matching 10 bases. The CDR3 contains 15 residues. With V trimmed by 0 bases and J by 13 bases, 12 bases remained unmatched. The V gene's germline CDR1 is SGHAT and CDR2 FQNNGV. The CDR3 here is CASSLESLAGATSYF. The CDR3, as DNA: TGTGCCAGCAGCTTAGAAAGTCTAGCGGGGGCCACCAGTTACTTC.

This clonotype came up many times. The chain has TRBV28 and TRBJ2-1; 10 bases line up with TRBD2. Germline V gene sequence: CDR1 MDHEN, CDR2 SYDVKM. V lost 6 bases and J lost 7; bases outside the gene matches: 6. This CDR3 is built from 14 residues. The CDR3 is CASRTSGPLNEQFF. The CDR3 coding sequence is TGTGCCAGCAGGACTAGCGGGCCTCTTAATGAGCAGTTCTTC.

This clonotype appeared a few times. This sequence joins TRBV6-5 and TRBJ2-7; a possible D gene is TRBD2 (6 bases). The CDR3 covers 15 residues. V was shortened by 6 bases and J by 4 bases, with 19 bases between the two germline ends. CDR1 and CDR2 from the germline V gene are MNHEY and SVGAGI. The CDR3 coding sequence is TGTGCCAGCAGCTTTCGACCTACTGGAGGGTACGAGCAGTACTTC. The encoded protein is CASSFRPTGGYEQYF.

As to this clonotype: One junction end disagrees with the germline gene, perhaps due to a read error. The chain carries TRBV12-3 or TRBV12-4 and TRBJ1-3; a weak D match, TRBD1 (6 bases). The CDR3 totals 14 residues. This chain's CDR3 is CVSSNTGTGNTIYF. The CDR3 DNA sequence: TGTGTCAGCAGTAATACAGGGACTGGAAACACCATATATTTT.

The chain's CDR3 is CASSQDTSGGTDTQYF. CDR3 DNA sequence: TGCGCCAGCAGCCAAGATACTAGCGGGGGCACAGATACGCAGTATTTT. V usage is TRBV4-3 and J usage is TRBJ2-3; TRBD2 matches 10 bases. Unmatched junction bases numbered 1, after V lost 0 bases and J lost 1 base. Germline V lookup: CDR1 LGHNA, CDR2 YSLEER. The CDR3 consists of 16 residues.

The CDR3 DNA reads as TGTGCCAGCAGCTCACAAAGGACAGGGGGTAGAGAGACCCAGTACTTC. Translation: CASSSQRTGGRETQYF. The chain combines TRBV11-2 with TRBJ2-5; TRBD1 agrees at 10 bases. CDR1 is SGHAT and CDR2 is FQNNGV in the germline V gene. Trimming removed 4 bases from V and 4 bases from J; junction bases left unmatched: 9. The CDR3 is made up of 16 amino acids.

This clonotype appeared a few times. The chain employs TRBV29-1 and TRBJ2-3; no firm D call. Trimming stripped 5 bases from V and 6 bases from J, with 12 bases between. The CDR3 is 12 residues long. Germline V gene sequence: CDR1 SQVTM, CDR2 ANQGSEA. CDR3 DNA sequence: TGCAGCGTTCAGGCCCCCCCGGATACGCAGTATTTT. Translation gives CSVQAPPDTQYF.

There are a few counts of this clonotype. This rearrangement joins TRBV29-1 to TRBJ2-5, with 8 bases that match TRBD1. CDR1 and CDR2 (germline): SQVTM, ANQGSEA. Trimming took 7 bases from V and 4 from J; bases not matched to a gene: 8. The CDR3 extends over 13 amino acids. CDR3 DNA: TGCAGCGCCAGGACAGGGAGTAGAGAGACCCAGTACTTC. It translates to CSARTGSRETQYF.

This chain links TRBV6-5 with TRBJ1-1; no reliable D call. Germline assignment: CDR1 MNHEY and CDR2 SVGAGI. Trimming shortened V by 2 bases and J by 4 bases, and 11 bases separated the two germline ends. The CDR3 is made up of 14 amino acids. The DNA of the CDR3 is TGTGCCAGCAGTTACGAAAGACTCGGCACTGAAGCTTTCTTT. Translating gives CASSYERLGTEAFF.

This clonotype has only a few counts. The chain links TRBV4-2 to TRBJ2-3; 11 bases map to TRBD2. Germline CDR1 reads LGHNA; CDR2 reads YNFKEQ. The V gene end was trimmed by 3 bases and the J gene end by 2 bases; junction bases not matched to a gene: 7. The CDR3 totals 17 residues. CDR3 nucleotides: TGTGCCAGCAGCCAGACCTTAGCGGGGGGGCCCACAGATACGCAGTATTTT. This sequence encodes CASSQTLAGGPTDTQYF.

This clonotype was seen ten or more times. The chain employs TRBV5-1 and TRBJ1-1; D gene unclear. In germline, CDR1 is SGHRS, CDR2 YFSETQ. This CDR3 is built from 15 residues. V was clipped by 4 bases and J by 2 bases, with 15 bases between them. This CDR3 reads CASSAGRSSNTEAFF. The CDR3 DNA sequence: TGCGCCAGCAGCGCAGGACGGAGTTCTAACACTGAAGCTTTCTTT.

The rearrangement links TRBV11-3 to TRBJ1-5, with a tentative D call TRBD1 (5 bases). Trimming shortened V by 1 base and J by 0 bases, and 16 bases separated the two germline ends. This CDR3 has 18 residues. Looked up from germline, CDR1 is SGHNT and CDR2 is YENEEA. The CDR3 DNA follows: TGTGCCAGCAGCTTAGTTTCCGTAGGACACCTTAGCAATCAGCCCCAGCATTTT. It is translated as CASSLVSVGHLSNQPQHF.

The V gene is TRBV5-6, the J gene TRBJ1-5; D not resolved. Germline lookup yields CDR1 SGHDT and CDR2 YYEEEE. Between the trimmed V and J ends, which lost 4 bases and 4 bases, there was a span of 9 bases. CDR3 size: 13 residues. DNA of the CDR3: TGTGCCAGCAGCACCAGGAGAAATCAGCCCCAGCATTTT. It encodes CASSTRRNQPQHF.

This clonotype was recorded many times. The J gene is TRBJ2-3, the V gene TRBV6-1, with 8 bases fitting TRBD2. The CDR3 consists of 19 residues. Germline CDR1 is MNHNS and CDR2 is SASEGT. V dropped 4 bases and J dropped 7; count of bases not matched to a gene: 22. CDR3 sequence: CASSGSRGLVTGTGYTQYF. The CDR3 nucleotides are TGTGCCAGCAGTGGCTCCCGGGGACTAGTCACAGGAACCGGGTATACGCAGTATTTT.